These 11 T cell receptor beta chains came from one sample sequenced in a study of T-cell reconstitution after alpha-beta-depleted transplantation in children. The TCRbeta library was prepared with unique molecular identifiers. MiXCR was run by TCRdb on the PCR reads, yielding one entry per CDR3 protein. The table shows about 500,000 distinct CDR3 sequences, with 30% to 35% occurring only once. The sequenced sample was PBMCs from the stem cell graft donor, obtained from the stem cell graft. Receptors were obtained from a human donor who donated a stem cell graft to a child with aplastic anemia.

This clonotype was picked up a small number of times. The J gene is TRBJ2-1, the V gene TRBV6-1; tentatively, D is TRBD2 (6 bases). Germline CDR1 and CDR2: MNHNS and SASEGT. The CDR3 loop spans 15 amino acids. The V gene lost 4 bases and the J gene lost 7 bases, with 17 bases spanning the gap. Here the CDR3 DNA reads TGTGCCAGCAGTGCACTGGGGGAGGTAGGAAATGAGCAGTTCTTC. It encodes CASSALGEVGNEQFF.

The table lists this clonotype with a few counts. The chain joins TRBV20-1 to TRBJ2-1; tentatively, D is TRBD2 (5 bases). CDR3 length: 12 residues. CDR1 DFQATT and CDR2 SNEGSKA come from the germline V gene (reference sequence). With 6 bases removed from V and 8 bases from J, the gap between germline ends came to 14 bases. The CDR3 loop reads CSALDYGDEQFF. In DNA form, the CDR3 reads TGCAGTGCCCTAGACTACGGCGATGAGCAGTTCTTC.

This clonotype was seen a handful of times. The chain carries TRBV29-1 and TRBJ2-7; 8 nucleotides match TRBD1. The CDR3 covers 13 residues. Germline V gene lookup returns CDR1 SQVTM and CDR2 ANQGSEA. Trimming cost V 7 bases and J 3 bases; bases outside gene matches: 8. CDR3 bases: TGCAGCGCTGGACAGGGCACTGTCTACGAGCAGTACTTC. Its protein is CSAGQGTVYEQYF.

This clonotype has a handful of counts. V and J are TRBV30 and TRBJ2-5; either TRBD1 or TRBD2 may supply D (6 bases each). V was cut by 5 bases and J by 0 bases, with 16 bases left in between. This CDR3 contains 15 residues. Germline CDR1 reads GTSNPN; CDR2 reads SVGIG (reference sequence). This CDR3 reads CAWSPGGYNQETQYF. The CDR3, as DNA: TGTGCCTGGTCGCCCGGGGGCTACAACCAAGAGACCCAGTACTTC. The full variable domain, completed using reference TRBV30 and TRBJ2-5, is SQTIHQWPATLVQPVGSPLSLECTVEGTSNPNLYWYRQAAGRGLQLLFYSVGIGQISSEVPQNLSASRPQDRQFILSSKKLLLSDSGFYLCAWSPGGYNQETQYFGPGTRLLVL.

The CDR3 nucleotides are TGTGCCACCAGCAGAGATCAAGGACAAGGAGCTTTCTTT. Translated, it gives CATSRDQGQGAFF. The chain carries TRBV15 and TRBJ1-1; D is perhaps TRBD1 (5 bases). The V end lost 0 bases, the J end lost 10 bases, and 12 bases lay between the germline ends. Per germline, CDR1 LNHNV and CDR2 YYDKDF (reference sequence). The CDR3 is made up of 13 amino acids.

This chain connects TRBV5-1 to TRBJ1-4; D is possibly TRBD1 (6 bases). The CDR3 length is 16 residues. Germline assignment: CDR1 SGHRS and CDR2 YFSETQ. V lost 3 bases and J lost 7, with 19 bases in between. CDR3 sequence: CASSSPGAGRSEKLFF. The CDR3 DNA sequence: TGCGCCAGCAGCTCCCCGGGGGCCGGGAGGAGTGAAAAACTGTTTTTT.

The gene calls are TRBV30 and TRBJ2-3; D unclear. The CDR3 sequence is 13 residues long. Germline V gives CDR1 GTSNPN, CDR2 SVGIG (reference sequence). The V and J ends lost 1 base and 1 base respectively, with 6 bases between them. Here the CDR3 DNA reads TGTGCCTGGAGTGGGGGTGGCACAGATACGCAGTATTTT. It translates to CAWSGGGTDTQYF. Together with reference TRBV30 and TRBJ2-3, the CDR3 gives the full variable domain: SQTIHQWPATLVQPVGSPLSLECTVEGTSNPNLYWYRQAAGRGLQLLFYSVGIGQISSEVPQNLSASRPQDRQFILSSKKLLLSDSGFYLCAWSGGGTDTQYFGPGTRLTVL.

The chain carries TRBV10-3 and TRBJ2-7, with 10 bases matching TRBD2. Unmatched junction bases numbered 6, after V lost 3 bases and J lost 4 bases. CDR3 length equals 15 residues. Germline V gene data show CDR1 as ENHRY and CDR2 as SYGVKD. The CDR3 region has the DNA TGTGCCATCAGTGATACTAGCGGGAATACTTACGAGCAGTACGTC. Its protein is CAISDTSGNTYEQYV.

V gene TRBV7-9 combines with J gene TRBJ1-1; 9 bases agree with TRBD1. Germline values: CDR1 SEHNR, CDR2 FQNEAQ (reference sequence). The CDR3 runs 13 residues. Trimming at V came to 4 bases and at J to 10 bases, leaving 7 bases not matched to a gene. CDR3 DNA sequence: TGTGCCAGCAGCTACTCCCCGACAGGGGGAGCTTTCTTT. Translation: CASSYSPTGGAFF. Full variable domain (missing parts from reference TRBV7-9 and TRBJ1-1): DTGVSQNPRHKITKRGQNVTFRCDPISEHNRLYWYRQTLGQGPEFLTYFQNEAQLEKSRLLSDRFSAERPKGSFSTLEIQRTEQGDSAMYLCASSYSPTGGAFFGQGTRLTVV.

The V call is TRBV11-2, the J call TRBJ2-3; TRBD2 matches at 10 bases. Germline V gives CDR1 SGHAT, CDR2 FQNNGV. The CDR3 has 15 residues. V lost 5 bases to trimming and J lost 5 bases; unmatched junction nucleotides: 7. For the CDR3, the DNA is TGTGCCAGCAGCCGAACTAGCGGGAACGTAGATACGCAGTATTTT. Translating gives CASSRTSGNVDTQYF.

J is TRBJ2-1 and V is TRBV27; D may be TRBD2 (6 bases). V was shortened by 0 bases and J by 3 bases, with 18 bases between the two germline ends. This CDR3 is 18 amino acids long. CDR1 and CDR2 from the germline V gene are MNHEY and SMNVEV (reference sequence). CDR3 DNA: TGTGCCAGCAGTTTATCAGAGTTGTCAGGGACTCTCTACAATGAGCAGTTCTTC. It encodes CASSLSELSGTLYNEQFF.